The 2 T cell receptor beta chains listed next were all sequenced from one sample in a study of cytomegalovirus exposure and HLA in healthy donors. 13 Jbeta primers and 60 Vbeta primers were used for the PCR. TCRdb's table, derived via immunoSEQ multiplex PCR, lists solely in-frame clones and lacks some. The data show about 300,000 clones, about nine tenths seen once. Sequencing input: PBMCs. These receptors all stem from a man between 40 and 49 years old in good health and CMV-seropositive.

The chain has TRBV27 and TRBJ2-5, with D perhaps TRBD2 (6 bases). The CDR3 is 15 residues long. Trimming shortened V by 2 bases and J by 5 bases, and 15 bases separated the two germline ends. Germline lookup yields CDR1 MNHEY and CDR2 SMNVEV (reference sequence). CDR3 nucleotides: TGTGCCAGCAGTTTAACCCCGACTAGTTTGGAGACCCAGTACTTC. Protein sequence: CASSLTPTSLETQYF.

V usage is TRBV7-6 and J usage is TRBJ2-7, with 8 bases aligning to TRBD2. CDR3 length equals 15 residues. V lost 1 base to trimming and J lost 5 bases; unmatched junction nucleotides: 7. The germline gives CDR1 SGHVS, CDR2 FNYEAQ. This CDR3 reads CASSLGSGIGNEQYF. The CDR3, as DNA: TGTGCCAGCAGCTTAGGTAGCGGGATTGGGAACGAGCAGTACTTC. The complete variable domain, with remaining parts taken from reference TRBV7-6 and TRBJ2-7, reads GAGVSQSPRYKVTKRGQDVALRCDPISGHVSLYWYRQALGQGPEFLTYFNYEAQQDKSGLPNDRFSAERPEGSISTLTIQRTEQRDSAMYRCASSLGSGIGNEQYFGPGTRLTVT.